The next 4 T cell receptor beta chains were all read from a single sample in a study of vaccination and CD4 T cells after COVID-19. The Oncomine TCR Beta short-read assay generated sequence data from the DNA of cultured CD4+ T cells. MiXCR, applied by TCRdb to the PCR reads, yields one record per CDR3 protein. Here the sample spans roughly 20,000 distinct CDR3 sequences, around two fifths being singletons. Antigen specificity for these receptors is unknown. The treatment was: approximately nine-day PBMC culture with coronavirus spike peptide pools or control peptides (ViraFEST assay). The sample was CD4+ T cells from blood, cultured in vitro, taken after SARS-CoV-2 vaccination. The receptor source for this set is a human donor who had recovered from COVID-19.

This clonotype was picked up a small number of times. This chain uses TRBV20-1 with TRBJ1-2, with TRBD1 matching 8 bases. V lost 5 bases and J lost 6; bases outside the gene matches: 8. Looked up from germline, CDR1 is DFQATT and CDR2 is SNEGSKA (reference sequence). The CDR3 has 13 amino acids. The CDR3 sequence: CSARQGAPDGYTF. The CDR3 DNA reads TGCAGTGCTCGTCAGGGGGCGCCGGATGGCTACACCTTC.

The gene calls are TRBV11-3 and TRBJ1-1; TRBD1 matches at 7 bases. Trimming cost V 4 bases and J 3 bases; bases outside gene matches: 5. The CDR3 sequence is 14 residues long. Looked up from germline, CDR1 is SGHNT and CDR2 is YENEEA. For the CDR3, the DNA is TGTGCCAGCAGCTGGCAGGGGGGTGACACTGAAGCTTTCTTT. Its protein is CASSWQGGDTEAFF.

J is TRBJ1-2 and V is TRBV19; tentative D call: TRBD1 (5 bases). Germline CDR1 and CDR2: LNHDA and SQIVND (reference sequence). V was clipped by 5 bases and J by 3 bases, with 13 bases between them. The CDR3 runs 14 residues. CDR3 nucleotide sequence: TGTGCCAGTAGTCCCGAGACAGATTACTATGGCTACACCTTC. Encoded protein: CASSPETDYYGYTF.

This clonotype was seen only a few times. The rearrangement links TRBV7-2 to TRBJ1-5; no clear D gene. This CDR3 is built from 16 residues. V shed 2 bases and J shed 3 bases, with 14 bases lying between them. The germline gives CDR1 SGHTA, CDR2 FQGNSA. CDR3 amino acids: CASSLISAANNQPQHF. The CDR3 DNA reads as TGTGCCAGCAGCTTAATTTCTGCCGCTAACAATCAGCCCCAGCATTTT.